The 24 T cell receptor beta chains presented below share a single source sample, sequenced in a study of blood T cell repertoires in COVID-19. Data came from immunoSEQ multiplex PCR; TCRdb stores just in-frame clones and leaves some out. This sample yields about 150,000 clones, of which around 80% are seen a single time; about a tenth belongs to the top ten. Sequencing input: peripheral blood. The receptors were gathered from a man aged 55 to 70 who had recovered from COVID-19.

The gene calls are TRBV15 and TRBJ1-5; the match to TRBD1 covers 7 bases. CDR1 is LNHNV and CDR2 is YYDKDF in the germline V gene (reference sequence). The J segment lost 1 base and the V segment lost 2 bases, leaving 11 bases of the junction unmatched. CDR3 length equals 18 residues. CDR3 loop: CATSRRQGGTLSNQPQHF. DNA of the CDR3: TGTGCCACCAGCAGACGACAGGGTGGGACCCTGAGCAATCAGCCCCAGCATTTT.

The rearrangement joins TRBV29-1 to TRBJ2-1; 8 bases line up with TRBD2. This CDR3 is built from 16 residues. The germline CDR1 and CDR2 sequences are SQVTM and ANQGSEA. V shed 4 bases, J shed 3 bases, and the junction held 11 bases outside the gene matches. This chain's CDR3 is CSVAVGAGVDYNEQFF. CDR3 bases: TGCAGCGTTGCGGTGGGAGCGGGAGTTGACTACAATGAGCAGTTCTTC.

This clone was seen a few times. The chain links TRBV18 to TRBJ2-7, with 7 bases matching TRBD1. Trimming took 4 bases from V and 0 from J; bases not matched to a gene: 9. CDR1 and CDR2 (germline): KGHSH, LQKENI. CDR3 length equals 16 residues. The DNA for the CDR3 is TGTGCCAGCTCACGGACAGGCCCCCCGAGCTCCTACGAGCAGTACTTC. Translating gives CASSRTGPPSSYEQYF. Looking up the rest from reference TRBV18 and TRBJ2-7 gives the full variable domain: NAGVMQNPRHLVRRRGQEARLRCSPMKGHSHVYWYRQLPEEGLKFMVYLQKENIIDESGMPKERFSAEFPKEGPSILRIQQVVRGDSAAYFCASSRTGPPSSYEQYFGPGTRLTVT.

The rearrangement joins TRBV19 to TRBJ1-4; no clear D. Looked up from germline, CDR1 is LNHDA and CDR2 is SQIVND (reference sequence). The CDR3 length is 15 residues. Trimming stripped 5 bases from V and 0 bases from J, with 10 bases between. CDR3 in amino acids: CASSLLATTNEKLFF. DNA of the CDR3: TGTGCCAGTAGTCTCCTCGCGACAACTAATGAAAAACTGTTTTTT.

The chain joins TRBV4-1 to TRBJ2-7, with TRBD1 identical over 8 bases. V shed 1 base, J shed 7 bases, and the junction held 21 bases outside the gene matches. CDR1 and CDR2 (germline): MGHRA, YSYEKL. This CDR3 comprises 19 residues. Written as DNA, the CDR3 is TGCGCCAGCAGCCAAGTAGGGATTCTCCAGGGGGCAAGTAACGGTGAGCAGTACTTC. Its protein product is CASSQVGILQGASNGEQYF.

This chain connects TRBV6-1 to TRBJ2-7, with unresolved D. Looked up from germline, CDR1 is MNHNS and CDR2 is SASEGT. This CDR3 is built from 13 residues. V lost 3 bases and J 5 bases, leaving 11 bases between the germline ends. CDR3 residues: CASSDTGSHEQYF. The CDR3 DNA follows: TGTGCCAGCAGTGACACGGGTAGCCACGAGCAGTACTTC.

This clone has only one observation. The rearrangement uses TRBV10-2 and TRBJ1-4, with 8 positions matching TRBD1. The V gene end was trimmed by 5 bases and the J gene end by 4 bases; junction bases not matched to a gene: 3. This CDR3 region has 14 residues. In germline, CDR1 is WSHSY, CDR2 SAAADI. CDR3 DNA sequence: TGCGCCAGCAGTCAGGGGGCGATTAATGAAAAACTGTTTTTT. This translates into CASSQGAINEKLFF.

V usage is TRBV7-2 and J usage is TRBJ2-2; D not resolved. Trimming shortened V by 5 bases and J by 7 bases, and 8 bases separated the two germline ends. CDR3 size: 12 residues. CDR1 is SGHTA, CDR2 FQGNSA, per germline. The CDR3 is CASSRQIGELFF. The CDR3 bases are TGTGCCAGCAGCCGACAAATCGGGGAGCTGTTTTTT. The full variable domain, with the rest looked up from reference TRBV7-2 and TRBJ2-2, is GAGVSQSPSNKVTEKGKDVELRCDPISGHTALYWYRQSLGQGLEFLIYFQGNSAPDKSGLPSDRFSAERTGGSVSTLTIQRTQQEDSAVYLCASSRQIGELFFGEGSRLTVL.

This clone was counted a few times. CDR3 in amino acids: CATSRAHGGYNEQFF. For the CDR3, the DNA is TGTGCCACCAGCAGAGCCCACGGGGGGTACAATGAGCAGTTCTTC. The gene calls are TRBV15 and TRBJ2-1, with 7 bases matching TRBD2. Unmatched junction bases numbered 4, after V lost 1 base and J lost 4 bases. Germline V gene lookup returns CDR1 LNHNV and CDR2 YYDKDF (reference sequence). CDR3 length equals 15 residues.

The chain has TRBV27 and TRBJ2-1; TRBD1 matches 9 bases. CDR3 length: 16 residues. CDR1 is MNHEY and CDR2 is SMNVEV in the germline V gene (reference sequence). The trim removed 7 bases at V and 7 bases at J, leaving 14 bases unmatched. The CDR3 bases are TGTGCCAGCACCAGACAGGGGGAAAGTGGACGGAATGAGCAGTTCTTC. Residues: CASTRQGESGRNEQFF.

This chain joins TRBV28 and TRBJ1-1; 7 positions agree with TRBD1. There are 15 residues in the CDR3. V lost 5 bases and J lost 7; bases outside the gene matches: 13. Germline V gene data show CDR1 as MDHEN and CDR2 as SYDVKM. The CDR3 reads CASSPPGRGFGEAFF. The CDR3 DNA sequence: TGTGCCAGCAGTCCCCCCGGCAGGGGGTTCGGTGAAGCTTTCTTT.

CDR3 in DNA: TGTGCCAGCAGCTCGGCCACAGGGAACACTGAAGCTTTCTTT. As protein: CASSSATGNTEAFF. The gene calls are TRBV5-4 and TRBJ1-1; a possible D gene is TRBD1 (5 bases). Trimming shortened V by 3 bases and J by 1 base, and 10 bases separated the two germline ends. The CDR3 sequence is 14 residues long. Germline CDR1 and CDR2: SGHNT and YYREEE (reference sequence).

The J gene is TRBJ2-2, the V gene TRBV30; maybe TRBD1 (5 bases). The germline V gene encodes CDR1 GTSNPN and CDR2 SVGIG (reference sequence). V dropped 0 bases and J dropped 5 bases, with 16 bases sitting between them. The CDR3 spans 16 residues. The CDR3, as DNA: TGTGCCTGGAGTGTGGGGCTACTATCGGGTACCGGGGAGCTGTTTTTT. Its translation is CAWSVGLLSGTGELFF. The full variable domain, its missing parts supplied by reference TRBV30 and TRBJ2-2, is SQTIHQWPATLVQPVGSPLSLECTVEGTSNPNLYWYRQAAGRGLQLLFYSVGIGQISSEVPQNLSASRPQDRQFILSSKKLLLSDSGFYLCAWSVGLLSGTGELFFGEGSRLTVL.

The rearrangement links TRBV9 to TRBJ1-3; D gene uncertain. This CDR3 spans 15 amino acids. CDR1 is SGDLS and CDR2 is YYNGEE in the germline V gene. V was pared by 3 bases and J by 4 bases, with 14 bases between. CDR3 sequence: CASSATPGAGNTIYF. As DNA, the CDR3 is TGTGCCAGCAGCGCCACCCCGGGTGCAGGAAACACCATATATTTT.

The DNA for the CDR3 is TGTGCCAGCAGCCAACGGCAGGGGAGTTTTGAAGAGACCCAGTACTTC. It yields the protein CASSQRQGSFEETQYF. The V gene is TRBV3-1 (or the pseudogene TRBV3-2), the J gene TRBJ2-5, with TRBD1 as a possible D gene (6 bases). Trimming shortened V by 2 bases and J by 3 bases, and 16 bases separated the two germline ends. The CDR3 is 16 residues long. Germline V CDR1 and CDR2: LGHDT, YNNKEL (reference sequence).

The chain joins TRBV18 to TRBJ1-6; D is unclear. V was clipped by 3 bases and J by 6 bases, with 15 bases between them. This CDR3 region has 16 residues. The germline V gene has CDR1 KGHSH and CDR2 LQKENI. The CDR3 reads CASSPVGGGVNSPLHF. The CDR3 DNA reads TGTGCCAGCTCACCCGTCGGCGGCGGAGTTAATTCACCCCTCCACTTT.

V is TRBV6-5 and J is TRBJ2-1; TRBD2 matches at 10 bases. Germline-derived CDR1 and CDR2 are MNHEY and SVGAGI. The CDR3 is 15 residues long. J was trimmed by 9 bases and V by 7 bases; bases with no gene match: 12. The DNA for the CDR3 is TGTGCCAGCAACGGAGCGGGGGGGCCGTATGGTGAGCAGTTCTTC. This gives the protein CASNGAGGPYGEQFF.

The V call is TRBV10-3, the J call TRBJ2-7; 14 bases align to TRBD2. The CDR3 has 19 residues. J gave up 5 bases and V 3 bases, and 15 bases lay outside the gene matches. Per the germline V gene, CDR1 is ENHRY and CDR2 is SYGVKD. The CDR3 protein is CAISDPTSGGALGLDEQYF. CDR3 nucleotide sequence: TGTGCCATCAGTGACCCGACTAGCGGGGGGGCCTTGGGCCTAGACGAGCAGTACTTC.

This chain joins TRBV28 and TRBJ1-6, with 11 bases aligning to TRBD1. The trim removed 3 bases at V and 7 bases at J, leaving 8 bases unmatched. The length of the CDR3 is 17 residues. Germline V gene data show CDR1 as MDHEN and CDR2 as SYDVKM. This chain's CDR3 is CASSFRDRGWANSPLHF. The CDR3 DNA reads TGTGCCAGCAGTTTCCGGGACAGGGGGTGGGCAAATTCACCCCTCCACTTT.

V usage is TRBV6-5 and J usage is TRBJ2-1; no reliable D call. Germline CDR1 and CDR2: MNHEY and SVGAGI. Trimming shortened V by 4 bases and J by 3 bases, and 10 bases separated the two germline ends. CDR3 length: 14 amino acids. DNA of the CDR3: TGTGCCAGCAGTTTGACACCCTACTACAATGAGCAGTTCTTC. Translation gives CASSLTPYYNEQFF.

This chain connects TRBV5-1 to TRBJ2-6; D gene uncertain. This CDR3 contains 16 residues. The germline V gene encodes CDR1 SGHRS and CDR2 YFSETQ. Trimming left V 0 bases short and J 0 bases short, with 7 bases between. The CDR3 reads CASSLGRSSGANVLTF. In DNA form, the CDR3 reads TGCGCCAGCAGCTTGGGGCGGAGCTCTGGGGCCAACGTCCTGACTTTC.

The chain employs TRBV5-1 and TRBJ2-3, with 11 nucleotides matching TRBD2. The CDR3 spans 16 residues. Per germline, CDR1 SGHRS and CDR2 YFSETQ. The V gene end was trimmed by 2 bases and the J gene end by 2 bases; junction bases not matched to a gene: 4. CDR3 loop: CASSFSGGATTDTQYF. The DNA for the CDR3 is TGCGCCAGCAGCTTTAGCGGGGGGGCCACCACAGATACGCAGTATTTT.

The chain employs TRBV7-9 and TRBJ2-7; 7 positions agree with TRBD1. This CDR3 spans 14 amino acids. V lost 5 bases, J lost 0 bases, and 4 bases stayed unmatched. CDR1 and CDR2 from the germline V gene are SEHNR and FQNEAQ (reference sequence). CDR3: CASSPGQVSYEQYF. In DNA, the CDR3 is TGTGCCAGCAGCCCAGGACAGGTCTCCTACGAGCAGTACTTC.

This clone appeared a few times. This chain's CDR3 is CASSQGAANEKLFF. The CDR3 bases are TGTGCCAGCAGTCAGGGGGCGGCTAATGAAAAACTGTTTTTT. The chain employs TRBV6-5 and TRBJ1-4; 8 bases are a match to TRBD1. Germline V CDR1 and CDR2: MNHEY, SVGAGI. Trimming removed 5 bases from V and 3 bases from J; junction bases left unmatched: 2. The CDR3 is made up of 14 amino acids.